This T cell receptor (beta chain) was recorded in a study of spatial heterogeneity in lung cancer. Study-level points and caveats: One measure, the expanded intratumoral alpha and beta TCR count, tracked tumor mutation counts.

This clonotype was observed at least ten times. What it recognizes is unknown. Documented time point: sample taken at primary tumor resection. One entry per CDR3 protein results from TCRdb running MiXCR on the 5' RACE reads. The sample holds about 13,000 distinct CDR3 sequences, 5.1% seen once. V lost 2 bases and J lost 7, with 10 bases in between. The germline V gene has CDR1 SGHKS and CDR2 YYEKEE (reference sequence). This CDR3 has 12 residues. This chain links TRBV5-5 with TRBJ2-7; D is unresolved. This clonotype was sampled from a male donor with early-stage non-small cell lung cancer. The sequencing here drew on lung tumor tissue, taken at surgery. CDR3 nucleotides: TGTGCCAGCAGCTTAGGTGGTAGAGAGCAGTACTTC. This sequence encodes CASSLGGREQYF.